Following are 20 T cell receptor beta chains from one sample sequenced in a study of cytomegalovirus exposure and HLA in healthy donors. The PCR ran on 60 Vbeta and 13 Jbeta primers. Sequencing used immunoSEQ multiplex PCR; TCRdb keeps in-frame clones, though not all of them. The table includes 100,000 to 150,000 clones, roughly 74% detected once. Sample: PBMCs. The receptors stem from a male donor in good health and CMV-seronegative.

This chain connects TRBV6-1 to TRBJ2-7; D gene ambiguous. The V end was cut by 10 bases, the J end by 2 bases, with 18 bases between. CDR1 and CDR2 from the germline V gene are MNHNS and SASEGT. This CDR3 spans 14 amino acids. The CDR3 nucleotides read TGTGCCACCTTCGCGGTAGTGAACCCCTACGAGCAGTACTTC. Amino acids: CATFAVVNPYEQYF.

The chain has TRBV30 and TRBJ2-7; D is ambiguous. The length of the CDR3 is 14 residues. V gave up 7 bases and J gave up 2 bases, with 18 bases separating them. Germline V gene sequence: CDR1 GTSNPN, CDR2 SVGIG (reference sequence). CDR3 DNA: TGTGCCTTTATCGGTCCCCGGAGCACCTACGAGCAGTACTTC. It encodes CAFIGPRSTYEQYF.

V is TRBV5-1 and J is TRBJ2-2; 9 bases align to TRBD2. The CDR3 totals 15 residues. The trim removed 4 bases at V and 1 base at J, leaving 2 bases unmatched. Germline V lookup: CDR1 SGHRS, CDR2 YFSETQ. This CDR3 reads CASSPTSGNTGELFF. The CDR3 region has the DNA TGCGCCAGCAGCCCGACTAGCGGGAACACCGGGGAGCTGTTTTTT.

V usage is TRBV25-1 and J usage is TRBJ2-2, with TRBD1 identical over 7 bases. V trimming: 6 bases; J trimming: 7 bases; junction bases outside the gene matches: 8. The CDR3 spans 14 residues. CDR1 is MGHDK, CDR2 SYGVNS, per germline. CDR3 loop: CASRGLQGFGELFF. The CDR3 bases are TGTGCCAGCAGGGGGCTACAGGGGTTCGGGGAGCTGTTTTTT.

The chain employs TRBV28 and TRBJ1-2, with 9 bases matching TRBD1. After removal of 4 bases from V and 3 bases from J, the junction contained 9 bases not matched to a gene. The CDR3 sequence is 16 residues long. Per the germline V gene, CDR1 is MDHEN and CDR2 is SYDVKM. Here the CDR3 reads CASSSPGQGLDYGYTF. CDR3 nucleotide sequence: TGTGCCAGCAGTTCACCGGGACAGGGATTGGACTATGGCTACACCTTC.

This clone was picked up a small number of times. CDR3 coding DNA: TGTGCCAGCAATAGTATTTTTTCGATGAACACTGAAGCTTTCTTT. It specifies CASNSIFSMNTEAFF. The chain uses TRBV28 and TRBJ1-1; D ambiguous. The length of the CDR3 is 15 residues. CDR1 and CDR2 (germline): MDHEN, SYDVKM. V was clipped by 7 bases and J by 0 bases, with 15 bases between them.

This sequence joins TRBV9 and TRBJ1-2; D unclear. Trimming removed 0 bases from V and 2 bases from J, with 11 bases in between. The CDR3 runs 15 residues. Germline V gene lookup returns CDR1 SGDLS and CDR2 YYNGEE. Written as DNA, the CDR3 is TGTGCCAGCAGCGTAGAAGCAGGCTTAAACTATGGCTACACCTTC. Translated: CASSVEAGLNYGYTF. Combining the CDR3 with reference TRBV9 and TRBJ1-2 gives the whole variable domain DSGVTQTPKHLITATGQRVTLRCSPRSGDLSVYWYQQSLDQGLQFLIQYYNGEERAKGNILERFSAQQFPDLHSELNLSSLELGDSALYFCASSVEAGLNYGYTFGSGTRLTVV.

The chain has TRBV11-2 and TRBJ2-3, with 8 nucleotides matching TRBD2. CDR1 is SGHAT, CDR2 FQNNGV, per germline. The CDR3 contains 16 residues. J was trimmed by 8 bases and V by 5 bases; bases with no gene match: 15. The CDR3 sequence: CASSPRVSGEVRTQYF. In DNA form, the CDR3 reads TGTGCCAGCAGCCCCCGGGTTAGCGGGGAGGTTCGTACGCAGTATTTT.

As concerns this clone: The same CDR3 can be traced to other DNA sequences in this sample. The rearrangement uses TRBV30 and TRBJ1-2, with D unresolved. This CDR3 is built from 11 residues. V gave up 1 base and J gave up 8 bases, with 8 bases separating them. In germline, CDR1 is GTSNPN, CDR2 SVGIG (reference sequence). The CDR3 DNA follows: TGTGCCTGGAGTGGGGCAGGCGGCTACACCTTC. Encoded protein: CAWSGAGGYTF. Full variable domain (outside the CDR3, taken from reference TRBV30 and TRBJ1-2): SQTIHQWPATLVQPVGSPLSLECTVEGTSNPNLYWYRQAAGRGLQLLFYSVGIGQISSEVPQNLSASRPQDRQFILSSKKLLLSDSGFYLCAWSGAGGYTFGSGTRLTVV.

The V and J genes are TRBV2 and TRBJ1-1; perhaps TRBD1 as D (5 bases). Germline assignment: CDR1 SNHLY and CDR2 FYNNEI. CDR3 length: 14 amino acids. Trimming took 6 bases from V and 1 from J, leaving 12 bases between them. The CDR3 sequence: CASSAWGPNTEAFF. The CDR3 DNA reads as TGTGCCAGCAGCGCCTGGGGCCCGAACACTGAAGCTTTCTTT. The full variable domain, rest sourced from reference TRBV2 and TRBJ1-1, is EPEVTQTPSHQVTQMGQEVILRCVPISNHLYFYWYRQILGQKVEFLVSFYNNEISEKSEIFDDQFSVERPDGSNFTLKIRSTKLEDSAMYFCASSAWGPNTEAFFGQGTRLTVV.

The chain is built from TRBV5-1 and TRBJ2-5; 13 nucleotides match TRBD2. The CDR3 spans 15 residues. Germline lookup yields CDR1 SGHRS and CDR2 YFSETQ. V was pared by 1 base and J by 4 bases, with 1 base of the junction left unmatched. The CDR3 loop reads CASSLTSGRGETQYF. CDR3 in DNA: TGCGCCAGCAGCTTGACTAGCGGGAGGGGAGAGACCCAGTACTTC.

This chain joins TRBV5-1 and TRBJ2-7, with 11 nucleotides matching TRBD1. CDR1 SGHRS and CDR2 YFSETQ come from the germline V gene. The CDR3 covers 16 residues. The trim removed 1 base at V and 4 bases at J, leaving 7 bases unmatched. The CDR3 DNA sequence: TGCGCCAGCAGCTTGAGGCCGGGACAGGGGGAGTACGAGCAGTACTTC. This sequence encodes CASSLRPGQGEYEQYF.

The CDR3 DNA reads TGTGCCAGCAGCTTGACAGGGGGCGAAAGCTATGGCTACACCTTC. Protein sequence: CASSLTGGESYGYTF. The rearrangement links TRBV5-6 to TRBJ1-2; the match to TRBD1 covers 9 bases. Germline CDR1 and CDR2: SGHDT and YYEEEE. The V and J ends lost 1 base and 4 bases, in that order; junction bases with no gene match: 5. This CDR3 has 15 amino acids.

V gene TRBV9 combines with J gene TRBJ2-3, with 11 bases aligning to TRBD2. Germline CDR1 reads SGDLS; CDR2 reads YYNGEE. The CDR3 loop spans 15 amino acids. The junction had 6 bases not matched to a gene; V was cut back by 4 bases and J by 5 bases. In nucleotides, the CDR3 is TGTGCCAGCAGCCCCCGACTAGCGGGAAGAGATACGCAGTATTTT. Amino acids: CASSPRLAGRDTQYF.

The chain combines TRBV28 with TRBJ2-1; tentatively, D is TRBD1 (5 bases). The CDR3 runs 14 residues. Germline V gene lookup returns CDR1 MDHEN and CDR2 SYDVKM. The V and J ends lost 2 bases and 7 bases respectively, with 12 bases between them. The CDR3 spells CASSLARVGNEQFF. CDR3 bases: TGTGCCAGCAGTTTAGCCAGGGTAGGGAATGAGCAGTTCTTC.

This chain joins TRBV28 and TRBJ2-5, with D perhaps TRBD2 (7 bases). TRBJ2-7 explains the end of the DNA better; the J call may be wrong. This CDR3 has 14 residues. Germline CDR1 and CDR2: MDHEN and SYDVKM. The CDR3 nucleotides read TGTGCCAGCAGTTATGGGGGGGCAAGCTACGAGCAGTACTTC. Protein sequence: CASSYGGASYEQYF.

This clone was detected a few times. This sequence joins TRBV7-3 and TRBJ2-1; 9 bases match TRBD2. Germline V gives CDR1 SGHTA, CDR2 FQGTGA. With V trimmed by 4 bases and J by 7 bases, 8 bases remained unmatched. This CDR3 contains 15 residues. The CDR3, as DNA: TGTGCCAGCAGCTCCCTGACTAGCGGACAGAATGAGCAGTTCTTC. As protein: CASSSLTSGQNEQFF.

The J gene is TRBJ1-3, the V gene TRBV5-8; D unclear. Germline loops: CDR1 SGHTS, CDR2 YDEGEE. The CDR3 length is 14 residues. Trimming removed 4 bases at V and 4 bases at J, with 12 bases between. The CDR3 region has the DNA TGTGCCAGCAGCCCCGGGATTCTCGGAAACACCATATATTTT. This encodes CASSPGILGNTIYF.

This clone was detected a few times. The rearrangement uses TRBV13 and TRBJ2-7, with D uncertain. CDR1 and CDR2 (germline): PRHDT, FYEKMQ (reference sequence). The CDR3 is made up of 12 amino acids. V gave up 5 bases and J gave up 4 bases, with 9 bases separating them. CDR3 nucleotides: TGTGCCAGCAGCCAGAATAATTACGAGCAGTACTTC. Residues: CASSQNNYEQYF.

This clone was detected a few times. The rearrangement joins TRBV28 to TRBJ1-5; D not certain. The CDR3 length is 12 residues. The V end lost 3 bases, the J end lost 6 bases, and 6 bases lay between the germline ends. Germline assignment: CDR1 MDHEN and CDR2 SYDVKM. The CDR3: CASSFRGQPQHF. The CDR3 region has the DNA TGTGCCAGCAGTTTCCGGGGTCAGCCCCAGCATTTT.